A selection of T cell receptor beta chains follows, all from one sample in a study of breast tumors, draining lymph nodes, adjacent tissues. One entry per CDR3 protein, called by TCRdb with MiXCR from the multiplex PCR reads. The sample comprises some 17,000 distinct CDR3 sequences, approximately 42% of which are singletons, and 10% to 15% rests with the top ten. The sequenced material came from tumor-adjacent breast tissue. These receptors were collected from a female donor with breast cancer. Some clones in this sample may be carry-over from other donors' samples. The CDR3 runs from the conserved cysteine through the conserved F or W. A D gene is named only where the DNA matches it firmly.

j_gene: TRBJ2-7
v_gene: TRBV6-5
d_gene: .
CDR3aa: CASRVQQSYEQYF

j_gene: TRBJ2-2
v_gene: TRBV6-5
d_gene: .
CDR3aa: CASSYHGTATGELFF

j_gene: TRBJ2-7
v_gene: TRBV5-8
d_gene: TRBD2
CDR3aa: CASTNLAGGGYERYF

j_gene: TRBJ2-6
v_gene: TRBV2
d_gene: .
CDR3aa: CASSEGKTGANVLTF

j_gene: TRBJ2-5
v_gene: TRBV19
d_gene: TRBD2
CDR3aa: CASSIRTGGGGETQYF

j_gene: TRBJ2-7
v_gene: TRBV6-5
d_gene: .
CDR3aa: CASSRGRLNSYEQYF

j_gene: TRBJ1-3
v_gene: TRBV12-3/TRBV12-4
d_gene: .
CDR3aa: CASSLAGGAGNTIYF

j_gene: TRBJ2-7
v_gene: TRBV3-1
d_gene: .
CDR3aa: CASSQQAVPGYEQYF

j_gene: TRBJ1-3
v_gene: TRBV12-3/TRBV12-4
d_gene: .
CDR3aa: CASSFPGDTIYF

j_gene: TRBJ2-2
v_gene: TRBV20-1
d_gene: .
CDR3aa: CSARVLGTTTTGGPFF

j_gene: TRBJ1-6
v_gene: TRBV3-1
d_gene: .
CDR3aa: CASSQDSRGNSPLHF

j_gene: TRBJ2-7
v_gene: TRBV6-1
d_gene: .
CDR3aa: CASSDRRGYEQYF

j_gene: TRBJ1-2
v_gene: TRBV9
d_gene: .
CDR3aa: CASSVGTSNYGCTF

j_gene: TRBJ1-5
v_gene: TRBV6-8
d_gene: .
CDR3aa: CASRPYRAYQPQHF

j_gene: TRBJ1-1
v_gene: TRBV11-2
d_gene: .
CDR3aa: CASSLLGGNTEAFF

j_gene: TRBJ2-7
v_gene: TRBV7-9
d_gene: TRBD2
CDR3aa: CASSHSTSGRADEQYF

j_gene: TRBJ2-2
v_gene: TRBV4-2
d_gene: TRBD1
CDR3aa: CASSLTGTGVNTGELFF

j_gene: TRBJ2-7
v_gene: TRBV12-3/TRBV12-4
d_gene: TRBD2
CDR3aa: CASNLRRGDEQYF

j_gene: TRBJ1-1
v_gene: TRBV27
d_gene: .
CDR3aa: CASSFYPFVLGGNTEAFF

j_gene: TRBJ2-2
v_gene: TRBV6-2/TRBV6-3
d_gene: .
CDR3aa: CASRLDGTGELFF

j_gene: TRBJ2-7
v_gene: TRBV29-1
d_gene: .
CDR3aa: CSVEEGAQPYEQYF

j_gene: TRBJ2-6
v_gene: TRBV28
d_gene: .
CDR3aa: CASSSFQFRESGANVLTF

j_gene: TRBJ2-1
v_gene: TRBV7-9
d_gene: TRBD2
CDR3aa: CASSQLTSGSGNEQFF

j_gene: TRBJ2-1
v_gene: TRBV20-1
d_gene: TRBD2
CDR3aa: CSARSLSGSGNEQFF

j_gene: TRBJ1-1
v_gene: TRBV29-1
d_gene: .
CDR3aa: CSVEGGVAEAFF

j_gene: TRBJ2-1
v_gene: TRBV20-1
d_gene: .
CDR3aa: CSARNPGGYSEQFF

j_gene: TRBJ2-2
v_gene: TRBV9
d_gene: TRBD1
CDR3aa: CASSVNRDRGEGETGELFF

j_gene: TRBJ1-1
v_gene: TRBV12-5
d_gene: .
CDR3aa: CASGFVLGRANTEAFF

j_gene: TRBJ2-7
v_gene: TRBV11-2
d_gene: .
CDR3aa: CASSGTDLAYEQYF

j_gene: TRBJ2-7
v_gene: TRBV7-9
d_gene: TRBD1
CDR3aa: CASRPLGTGVYEQYF

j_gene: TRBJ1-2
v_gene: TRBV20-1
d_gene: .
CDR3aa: CSARLAGPRDGYTF

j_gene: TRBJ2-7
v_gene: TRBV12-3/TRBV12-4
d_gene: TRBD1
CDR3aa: CASSPDRSYEQYF

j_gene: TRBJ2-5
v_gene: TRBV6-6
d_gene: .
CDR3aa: CASSYLGQQETQYF

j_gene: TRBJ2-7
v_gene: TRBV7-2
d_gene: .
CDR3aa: CASRPGGGSYEQYF

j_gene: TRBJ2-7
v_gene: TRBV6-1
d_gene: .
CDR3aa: CASSDGVGTYEQYF

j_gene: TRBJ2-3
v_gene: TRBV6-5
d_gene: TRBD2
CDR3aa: CARRLAGEDTQYF

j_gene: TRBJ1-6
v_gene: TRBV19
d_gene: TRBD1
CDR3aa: CASSTTGGGNSPLHF

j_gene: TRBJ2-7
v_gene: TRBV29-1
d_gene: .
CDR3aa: CSVEGRGGRNGQYF

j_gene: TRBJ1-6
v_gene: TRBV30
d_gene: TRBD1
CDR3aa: CAWSSTGRNSPLHF

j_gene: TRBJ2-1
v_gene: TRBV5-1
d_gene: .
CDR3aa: CASRDSLLPNEQFF

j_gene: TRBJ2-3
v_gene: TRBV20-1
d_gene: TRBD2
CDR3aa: CSARPGGLAGKDTQYF

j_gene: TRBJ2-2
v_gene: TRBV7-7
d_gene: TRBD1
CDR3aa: CASSTGTGNTGELFF

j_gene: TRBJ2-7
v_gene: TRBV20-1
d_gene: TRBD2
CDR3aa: CSARDPGLAGGNEQYF

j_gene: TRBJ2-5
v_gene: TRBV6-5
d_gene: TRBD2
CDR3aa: CARRLAGVETQYF

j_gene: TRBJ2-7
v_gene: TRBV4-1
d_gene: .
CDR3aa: CASSQDPGAYEQYF

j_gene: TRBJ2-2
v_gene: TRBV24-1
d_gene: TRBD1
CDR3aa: CATSDAAGTGQTGELFF

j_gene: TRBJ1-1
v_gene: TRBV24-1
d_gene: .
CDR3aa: CATSESGSKNTEAFF

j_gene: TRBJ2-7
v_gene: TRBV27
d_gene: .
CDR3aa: CASSGQSSSYEQYF

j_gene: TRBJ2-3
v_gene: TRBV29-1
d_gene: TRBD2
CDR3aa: CSVDGLAGGGGTDTQYF

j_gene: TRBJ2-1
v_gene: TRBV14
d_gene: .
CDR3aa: CASSQGRHDGNYGYTFGSGNEQFF

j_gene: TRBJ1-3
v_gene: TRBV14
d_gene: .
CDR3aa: CASSQEGGGVHSGNTIYF

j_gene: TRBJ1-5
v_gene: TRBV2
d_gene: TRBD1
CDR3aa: CASSAGRGIDQPQHF

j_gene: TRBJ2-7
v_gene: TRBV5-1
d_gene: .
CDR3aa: CASSFPGVAEQYF

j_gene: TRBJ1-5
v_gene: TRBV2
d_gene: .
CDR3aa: CASSAQGNQPQHF

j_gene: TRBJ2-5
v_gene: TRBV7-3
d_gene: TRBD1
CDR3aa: CASSKDRREETQYF

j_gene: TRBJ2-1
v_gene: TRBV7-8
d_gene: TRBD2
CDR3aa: CASSSSGSGNEQFF